This T cell receptor beta chain was captured by sequencing in a study of blood T cell repertoires in COVID-19. In the study overall: In each case, the material was cDNA or gDNA derived from T cells, B-cell-depleted T cells, or PBMCs.

In its sample, this clone was seen many times. Libraries were prepared by immunoSEQ multiplex PCR; TCRdb keeps only in-frame clonotypes and omits some of them. Of about 230,000 clones detected, around 89% appear once; the ten largest clones hold less than 3%. The germline V gene has CDR1 SGHRS and CDR2 YFSETQ. This CDR3 comprises 15 residues. The V and J ends lost 4 bases and 0 bases respectively, with 11 bases between them. Patients of the Seattle cohort, enrolled during active infection, were followed longitudinally. Sequencing was carried out using peripheral blood. The source of this sequence is a man aged 25 to 40 with COVID-19, enrolled during active disease. This chain joins TRBV5-1 and TRBJ1-5; D is unresolved. The CDR3 region has the DNA TGCGCCAGCAGCATCGGGAACCCTAGCAATCAGCCCCAGCATTTT. Amino acids: CASSIGNPSNQPQHF.